What follows describes a single T cell receptor (beta chain). Its specificity is not known. This entry comes from a study of T-cell memory formation after mild COVID-19. Study-level background: TCR clusters were mostly confined to one donor each. Study findings and constraints: Pre-infection memory carried some responding clones, suggesting that cross-reactive memory joined. CD8+ contracting clones occupied EMRA, while CD4+ ones occupied mainly CM and EM. Day 37-peaking second-wave clones had unconfirmed SARS-CoV-2 specificity.

TCRdb reprocessed the 5' RACE reads via MiXCR and lists one record per CDR3 protein. The data hold around 250,000 distinct CDR3 sequences, with 8.5% to 9.5% observed a single time. Trimming removed 5 bases from V and 0 bases from J, with 16 bases in between. This CDR3 has 16 residues. CDR1 is LNHDA and CDR2 is SQIVND in the germline V gene (reference sequence). J is TRBJ1-1 and V is TRBV19; D ambiguous. The sample comprised PBMCs or a T cell subset sorted from them (not recorded which). This TCR came from a young man who had mild COVID-19 (a few samples of this study predate the infection). Cell type and time point are not known. CDR3 region: CASSDPYRLVNTEAFF. CDR3 nucleotide sequence: TGTGCCAGTAGTGATCCTTATCGGCTCGTGAACACTGAAGCTTTCTTT. Complete variable domain (other parts from reference TRBV19 and TRBJ1-1): DGGITQSPKYLFRKEGQNVTLSCEQNLNHDAMYWYRQDPGQGLRLIYYSQIVNDFQKGDIAEGYSVSREKKESFPLTVTSAQKNPTAFYLCASSDPYRLVNTEAFFGQGTRLTVV.